The T cell receptor beta chain described here comes from a study of T cell responses to AZD1222 COVID-19 vaccine. Study results and limitations: Donors skewed white British and female; clonal diversity was possibly underestimated. Dominant CD4 TCR responses targeted spike regions 160-218 and 743-854. There were repertoire samples only from the period after the peak T cell response.

Produced via immunoSEQ multiplex PCR; TCRdb's table is partial and in-frame only. The sample has about 200,000 clones; 91% are singletons. A remark on this clone: Its antigen is unknown.

V lost 2 bases, J lost 1 base, and 2 bases stayed unmatched. The CDR3 covers 15 residues. The germline V gene has CDR1 SGDLS and CDR2 YYNGEE. The study pooled second doses at about 4 or about 12 weeks. The chain employs TRBV9 and TRBJ2-3; 9 nucleotides line up with TRBD2. The sequence derives from an adult who received the AZD1222 COVID-19 vaccine. The sample here was peripheral blood, taken 28 days after the second AZD1222 dose. In DNA form, the CDR3 reads TGTGCCAGCAGCGTGGTAGCGGGAGGCACAGATACGCAGTATTTT. Its translation: CASSVVAGGTDTQYF. Complete variable domain (other parts from reference TRBV9 and TRBJ2-3): DSGVTQTPKHLITATGQRVTLRCSPRSGDLSVYWYQQSLDQGLQFLIQYYNGEERAKGNILERFSAQQFPDLHSELNLSSLELGDSALYFCASSVVAGGTDTQYFGPGTRLTVL.